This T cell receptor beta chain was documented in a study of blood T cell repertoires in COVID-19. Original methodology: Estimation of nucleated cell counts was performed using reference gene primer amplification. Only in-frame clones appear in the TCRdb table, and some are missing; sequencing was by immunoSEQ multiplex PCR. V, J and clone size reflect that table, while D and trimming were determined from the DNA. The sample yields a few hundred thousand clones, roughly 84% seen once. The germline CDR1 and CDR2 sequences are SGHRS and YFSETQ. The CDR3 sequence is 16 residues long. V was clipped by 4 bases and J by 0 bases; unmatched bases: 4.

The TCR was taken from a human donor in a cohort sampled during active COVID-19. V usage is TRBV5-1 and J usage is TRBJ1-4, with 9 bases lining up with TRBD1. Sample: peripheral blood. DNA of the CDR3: TGCGCCAGCAGCCCTGGGGACAGGGCAACTAATGAAAAACTGTTTTTT. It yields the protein CASSPGDRATNEKLFF.